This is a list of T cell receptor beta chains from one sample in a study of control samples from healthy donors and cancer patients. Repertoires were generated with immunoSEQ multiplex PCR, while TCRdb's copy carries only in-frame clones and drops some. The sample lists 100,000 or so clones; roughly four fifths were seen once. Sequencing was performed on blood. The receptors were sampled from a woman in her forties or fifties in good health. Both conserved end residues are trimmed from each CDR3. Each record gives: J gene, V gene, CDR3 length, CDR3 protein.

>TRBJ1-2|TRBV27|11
ASSNRDRAGYT
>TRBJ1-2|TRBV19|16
ASTTPVSGQGVDYGYT
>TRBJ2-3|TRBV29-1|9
SVVGGHTQY
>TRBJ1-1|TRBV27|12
ASSPSGLGTEAF
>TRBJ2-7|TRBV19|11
ASSTDRSYEQY
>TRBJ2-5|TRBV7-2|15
ASSLATSGLAVETQY
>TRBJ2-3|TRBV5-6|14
ASSPSGGGRTDTQY
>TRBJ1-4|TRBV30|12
ASRPGPTNEKLF
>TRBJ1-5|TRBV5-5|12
ASSRGLLDQPQH
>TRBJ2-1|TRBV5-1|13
ASSSSRVLHNEQF
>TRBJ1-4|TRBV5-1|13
ASSPAEDANEKLF
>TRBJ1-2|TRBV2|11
ASSEAGYYGYT
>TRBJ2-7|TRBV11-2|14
ASRTDSGLADYEQY
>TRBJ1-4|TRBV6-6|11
ASRKDTNEKLF
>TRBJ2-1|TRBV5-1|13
ASARGGASYNEQF
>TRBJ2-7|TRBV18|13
ASSSTLGQGNEQY
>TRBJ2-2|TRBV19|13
ASSIGGANTGELF
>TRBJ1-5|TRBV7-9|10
ASSQGSQPQH
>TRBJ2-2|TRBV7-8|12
ASSLIRGGGELF
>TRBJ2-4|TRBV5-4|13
ASSPSGGNPNIQY